Listed below are T cell receptor beta chains from one sample, sequenced in a study of blood T cell repertoires in COVID-19. Profiled with immunoSEQ multiplex PCR; TCRdb holds only in-frame clones, not every one. The sample shows hundreds of thousands of clones, 70% to 90% of them seen only once. Sequencing was carried out using PBMCs or T cells enriched from blood (not recorded which). The receptors come from a man between 25 and 39 years old with acute COVID-19. CDR3s include the opening cysteine and the closing phenylalanine or tryptophan. Each record gives: CDR3 DNA, CDR3 protein, D gene, V gene, J gene, clone size. The D gene is left open where the match is weak. Clone size appears in some rows only: once, few, many, or a class for an expanded clone.

CDR3 DNA: TGTGCCAGCAGCCACAGAGGAGGAGATCAGCCCCAGCATTTT
CDR3 protein: CASSHRGGDQPQHF
D gene: NA
V gene: TRBV5-6
J gene: TRBJ1-5
clone size: NA

CDR3 DNA: TGTGCCAGCAGTTCTGGTAGTAATTCACCCCTCCACTTT
CDR3 protein: CASSSGSNSPLHF
D gene: NA
V gene: TRBV28
J gene: TRBJ1-6
clone size: NA

CDR3 DNA: TGTGCCAGCAGCTTGGGAGTGAGCGGAGGGGAGCAGTACTTC
CDR3 protein: CASSLGVSGGEQYF
D gene: NA
V gene: TRBV5-5
J gene: TRBJ2-7
clone size: once

CDR3 DNA: TGTGCCAGCAGCCCGACAGGATCTGAAGCTTTCTTT
CDR3 protein: CASSPTGSEAFF
D gene: NA
V gene: TRBV3-1/TRBV3-2
J gene: TRBJ1-1
clone size: NA

CDR3 DNA: TGTGCCAGCAGCGTAGGACAGGGCAACTACGAGCAGTACTTC
CDR3 protein: CASSVGQGNYEQYF
D gene: TRBD1
V gene: TRBV9
J gene: TRBJ2-7
clone size: NA

CDR3 DNA: TGTGCCAGCAGCTTAGTTGGGGGAGGCGAGGCGAAGTTCTTC
CDR3 protein: CASSLVGGGEAKFF
D gene: NA
V gene: TRBV11-2
J gene: TRBJ2-1
clone size: NA

CDR3 DNA: TGTGCCAGCAGCTTAAAAGGGGGAGTTGGGGCCAACGTCCTGACTTTC
CDR3 protein: CASSLKGGVGANVLTF
D gene: NA
V gene: TRBV7-3
J gene: TRBJ2-6
clone size: NA

CDR3 DNA: TGTGCCAGCTGGCTTGGGGACAGGGGATCTACTGAAGCTTTCTTT
CDR3 protein: CASWLGDRGSTEAFF
D gene: TRBD1
V gene: TRBV28
J gene: TRBJ1-1
clone size: once

CDR3 DNA: TGTGCCAGCAGCTTACCACACGGACAGGGGAAGGGCTATAGCAATCAGCCCCAGCATTTT
CDR3 protein: CASSLPHGQGKGYSNQPQHF
D gene: TRBD1
V gene: TRBV7-6
J gene: TRBJ1-5
clone size: NA

CDR3 DNA: TGTGCCAGCAGCTTATCGGACAGCCTTAACTATGGCTACACCTTC
CDR3 protein: CASSLSDSLNYGYTF
D gene: NA
V gene: TRBV7-2
J gene: TRBJ1-2
clone size: NA

CDR3 DNA: TGTGCCAGCAGCTGGGACTTATTAGATACGCAGTATTTT
CDR3 protein: CASSWDLLDTQYF
D gene: NA
V gene: TRBV7-3
J gene: TRBJ2-3
clone size: NA

CDR3 DNA: TGTGCCAGCAGCGCGCCAGCTGACACAGGGCATACGCAGTATTTT
CDR3 protein: CASSAPADTGHTQYF
D gene: NA
V gene: TRBV9
J gene: TRBJ2-3
clone size: few

CDR3 DNA: TGTGCCAGCAGCGACCGGGACAGGGGGCGCGACTATGGCTACACCTTC
CDR3 protein: CASSDRDRGRDYGYTF
D gene: TRBD1
V gene: TRBV2
J gene: TRBJ1-2
clone size: NA

CDR3 DNA: TGCAGCGTTGATCGGGTTACCAATGAGCAGTTCTTC
CDR3 protein: CSVDRVTNEQFF
D gene: NA
V gene: TRBV29-1
J gene: TRBJ2-1
clone size: NA

CDR3 DNA: TGTGCCAGCAGTCCTCCTCGCAGAGAAGGGGACAATCAGCCCCAGCATTTT
CDR3 protein: CASSPPRREGDNQPQHF
D gene: NA
V gene: TRBV2
J gene: TRBJ1-5
clone size: NA

CDR3 DNA: TGTGCCAGCAGCCCCCGCGGGGGGTATGGCTACACCTTC
CDR3 protein: CASSPRGGYGYTF
D gene: NA
V gene: TRBV5-4
J gene: TRBJ1-2
clone size: few

CDR3 DNA: TGTGCCACCAGTGATTCGGGACAGGGAGGCGGGGCCAACGTCCTGACTTTC
CDR3 protein: CATSDSGQGGGANVLTF
D gene: TRBD1
V gene: TRBV24-1
J gene: TRBJ2-6
clone size: NA

CDR3 DNA: TGTGCCAGCAGCTTGGCGGGTAGCGGGGGACAAGAGACCCAGTACTTC
CDR3 protein: CASSLAGSGGQETQYF
D gene: TRBD2
V gene: TRBV5-6
J gene: TRBJ2-5
clone size: NA

CDR3 DNA: TGTGCCAGCTCACCAGAGTTGGGCGAAAAACTGTTTTTT
CDR3 protein: CASSPELGEKLFF
D gene: NA
V gene: TRBV18
J gene: TRBJ1-4
clone size: NA

CDR3 DNA: TGTGCCAGCAGCCCCATTCCTCCTCCCGAACGGGTTAGGAATGAGCAGTTCTTC
CDR3 protein: CASSPIPPPERVRNEQFF
D gene: NA
V gene: TRBV7-9
J gene: TRBJ2-1
clone size: NA

CDR3 DNA: TGTGCCAGCAGTGAACTATTTCGGGGGGTCCCTCGTCCCCTCCACTTT
CDR3 protein: CASSELFRGVPRPLHF
D gene: NA
V gene: TRBV25-1
J gene: TRBJ1-6
clone size: NA

CDR3 DNA: TGTGCCAGCAGCTTGGGGGAGGGAGCTTCGCCCCAGCATTTT
CDR3 protein: CASSLGEGASPQHF
D gene: NA
V gene: TRBV5-6
J gene: TRBJ1-5
clone size: NA

CDR3 DNA: TGTGCCAGCAGTTCAAAAAATGGCAGAGAAGCTTTCTTT
CDR3 protein: CASSSKNGREAFF
D gene: NA
V gene: TRBV7-9
J gene: TRBJ1-1
clone size: NA

CDR3 DNA: TGTGCCAGTAGCCGGCGGTCGGGACTAGCGGGGGGGATATCGAAGGAGCAGTACTTC
CDR3 protein: CASSRRSGLAGGISKEQYF
D gene: TRBD2
V gene: TRBV19
J gene: TRBJ2-7
clone size: NA

CDR3 DNA: TGCAGCGTTGAGGGCAGCTCGGGGGAAATCTACAATGAGCAGTTCTTC
CDR3 protein: CSVEGSSGEIYNEQFF
D gene: NA
V gene: TRBV29-1
J gene: TRBJ2-1
clone size: NA

CDR3 DNA: TGTGCCAGCAGCCAAGATGGGGGGACAGCCGGTCATCAGCCCCAGCATTTT
CDR3 protein: CASSQDGGTAGHQPQHF
D gene: TRBD1
V gene: TRBV3-1/TRBV3-2
J gene: TRBJ1-5
clone size: many

CDR3 DNA: TGTGCCAGCAGCACGAAACACGAATCGAACGACCTCCACTTT
CDR3 protein: CASSTKHESNDLHF
D gene: NA
V gene: TRBV2
J gene: TRBJ1-6
clone size: NA

CDR3 DNA: TGTGCCAGCAGCGTAGGGGTCGGGGGGCTGAGTCAGCCCCAGCATTTT
CDR3 protein: CASSVGVGGLSQPQHF
D gene: NA
V gene: TRBV9
J gene: TRBJ1-5
clone size: once

CDR3 DNA: TGTGCCAGCAGCCAAGATGTACTATCCTACAATGAGCAGTTCTTC
CDR3 protein: CASSQDVLSYNEQFF
D gene: NA
V gene: TRBV3-1/TRBV3-2
J gene: TRBJ2-1
clone size: NA

CDR3 DNA: TGTGCCAGCAGCTACAGGGAAAGGATGAACACTGAAGCTTTCTTT
CDR3 protein: CASSYRERMNTEAFF
D gene: NA
V gene: TRBV5-6
J gene: TRBJ1-1
clone size: NA

CDR3 DNA: TGCGCCAGCAGCGCTTACAGTGGTTCGGGGGAAAAGACCCAGTACTTC
CDR3 protein: CASSAYSGSGEKTQYF
D gene: NA
V gene: TRBV5-1
J gene: TRBJ2-5
clone size: few

CDR3 DNA: TGTGCCAGCAGCTCTCTAGCGGGGGGCCAGGCCAAGCAGTTCTTC
CDR3 protein: CASSSLAGGQAKQFF
D gene: TRBD2
V gene: TRBV7-2
J gene: TRBJ2-1
clone size: NA

CDR3 DNA: TGTGCCAGCAGCCAAGCTTCAGGGTTTGAGGGCTACACCTTC
CDR3 protein: CASSQASGFEGYTF
D gene: NA
V gene: TRBV3-1/TRBV3-2
J gene: TRBJ1-2
clone size: NA

CDR3 DNA: TGTGCCAGCAGCCTAGAGGTCCGGGGGGTTTCGGATACGCAGTATTTT
CDR3 protein: CASSLEVRGVSDTQYF
D gene: TRBD2
V gene: TRBV9
J gene: TRBJ2-3
clone size: NA

CDR3 DNA: TGTGCCAGTAGTAGGGGTGGTAGGCGGGAGCAGGGCTACACCTTC
CDR3 protein: CASSRGGRREQGYTF
D gene: NA
V gene: TRBV19
J gene: TRBJ1-2
clone size: NA

CDR3 DNA: TGTGCCAGCAGGGAGGGGGCTCGGACAGATACGCAGTATTTT
CDR3 protein: CASREGARTDTQYF
D gene: NA
V gene: TRBV6-5
J gene: TRBJ2-3
clone size: NA

CDR3 DNA: TGTGCCAGCAGTACCGGGACAGGGCTTCAGCCCCAGCATTTT
CDR3 protein: CASSTGTGLQPQHF
D gene: TRBD1
V gene: TRBV28
J gene: TRBJ1-5
clone size: NA

CDR3 DNA: TGTGCCAGCAGATTCTCTACAGGGGTAGGCTACACCTTC
CDR3 protein: CASRFSTGVGYTF
D gene: TRBD1
V gene: TRBV27
J gene: TRBJ1-2
clone size: NA

CDR3 DNA: TGTGCCAGCAGGGCCGGGACTACAATTAGCACAGATACGCAGTATTTT
CDR3 protein: CASRAGTTISTDTQYF
D gene: TRBD2
V gene: TRBV27
J gene: TRBJ2-3
clone size: once

CDR3 DNA: TGTGCCAGCAGTGACGAGGGTGGGGGGGCGGGCTATGGCTACACCTTC
CDR3 protein: CASSDEGGGAGYGYTF
D gene: NA
V gene: TRBV6-1
J gene: TRBJ1-2
clone size: once

CDR3 DNA: TGCAGCGTTGCTCACGACATACGCCCAGGCGAGCAGTACTTC
CDR3 protein: CSVAHDIRPGEQYF
D gene: NA
V gene: TRBV29-1
J gene: TRBJ2-7
clone size: NA

CDR3 DNA: TGTGCCAGCAGTCTTGATAACAGGGGAGGGAACACTGAAGCTTTCTTT
CDR3 protein: CASSLDNRGGNTEAFF
D gene: TRBD1
V gene: TRBV27
J gene: TRBJ1-1
clone size: NA

CDR3 DNA: TGTGCCAGCAGCTTGGTGGGACAGGGGGTTGTGGAAGCTTTCTTT
CDR3 protein: CASSLVGQGVVEAFF
D gene: TRBD1
V gene: TRBV5-6
J gene: TRBJ1-1
clone size: NA